A selection of T cell receptor beta chains follows, all from one sample in a study of blood T cell repertoires in COVID-19. Assay: immunoSEQ multiplex PCR; the TCRdb copy retains only in-frame clones and omits some. There are around 30,000 clones in the sample; roughly 88% occur only once, and about an eighth lies in the top ten. Sequenced sample: peripheral blood. The source of these receptors is a human donor in a cohort sampled during active COVID-19. Each CDR3 is given with its conserved first and last residue. The order of the fields is V gene, D gene, J gene, clone size, CDR3 DNA, CDR3 protein. A D gene is named only where the DNA matches it firmly. Not all rows give a size; the values are once, few, many and, for expanded clones, a class.

v_call: TRBV6-5; d_call: NA; j_call: TRBJ1-3; clone_size: NA; cdr3_nt: TGTGCCAGCAGGCCCCGACGGGGCGGGGGCGACACCATATATTTT; cdr3_aa: CASRPRRGGGDTIYF
v_call: TRBV6-5; d_call: TRBD2; j_call: TRBJ2-1; clone_size: NA; cdr3_nt: TGTGCCAGCAGTTACGGGGATAGCGGGGACAATGAGCAGTTCTTC; cdr3_aa: CASSYGDSGDNEQFF
v_call: TRBV3-1/TRBV3-2; d_call: NA; j_call: TRBJ2-1; clone_size: NA; cdr3_nt: TGTGCCAGCAGCCAATCCGGGGGCAATGAGCAGTTCTTC; cdr3_aa: CASSQSGGNEQFF
v_call: TRBV29-1; d_call: NA; j_call: TRBJ2-3; clone_size: NA; cdr3_nt: TGCAGCGTTGTCGGGCAGGGCAAGCGAGATACGCAGTATTTT; cdr3_aa: CSVVGQGKRDTQYF
v_call: TRBV28; d_call: TRBD1; j_call: TRBJ2-5; clone_size: NA; cdr3_nt: TGTGCCAGCAGTTTTCTTCTCAGGGGGACAGAGGGAGAAGAGACCCAGTACTTC; cdr3_aa: CASSFLLRGTEGEETQYF
v_call: TRBV20-1; d_call: TRBD2; j_call: TRBJ2-4; clone_size: NA; cdr3_nt: TGCAGTGCTAGTCCCGGGGGGGGTTACAAAAACATTCAGTACTTC; cdr3_aa: CSASPGGGYKNIQYF
v_call: TRBV2; d_call: NA; j_call: TRBJ1-4; clone_size: NA; cdr3_nt: TGTGCCAGCAGTGAAAGTCAGGGAAATGAAAAACTGTTTTTT; cdr3_aa: CASSESQGNEKLFF
v_call: TRBV19; d_call: NA; j_call: TRBJ2-7; clone_size: NA; cdr3_nt: TGTGCCAGTCCCACGGGCAGGGACTCGCACGAGCAGTACTTC; cdr3_aa: CASPTGRDSHEQYF
v_call: TRBV2; d_call: TRBD1; j_call: TRBJ1-1; clone_size: NA; cdr3_nt: TGTGCCAGCAACTCCCCGGGACAGATGAACACTGAAGCTTTCTTT; cdr3_aa: CASNSPGQMNTEAFF
v_call: TRBV2; d_call: TRBD1; j_call: TRBJ1-6; clone_size: once; cdr3_nt: TGTGCCAGCAGCGGACAGGGTTCTAATTCACCCCTCCACTTT; cdr3_aa: CASSGQGSNSPLHF
v_call: TRBV4-3; d_call: NA; j_call: TRBJ2-2; clone_size: NA; cdr3_nt: TGCGCCAGCAGCCTAGAAAGAGCAGGGAACACCGGGGAGCTGTTTTTT; cdr3_aa: CASSLERAGNTGELFF
v_call: TRBV4-3; d_call: TRBD2; j_call: TRBJ2-1; clone_size: NA; cdr3_nt: TGCGCCAGCAGCCTAGCGGGGGGTTCCTACAATGAGCAGTTCTTC; cdr3_aa: CASSLAGGSYNEQFF
v_call: TRBV7-9; d_call: TRBD1; j_call: TRBJ1-1; clone_size: NA; cdr3_nt: TGTGCCAGCAGCCTAACAGGGGGCACTGAAGCTTTCTTT; cdr3_aa: CASSLTGGTEAFF
v_call: TRBV5-8; d_call: TRBD1; j_call: TRBJ2-1; clone_size: NA; cdr3_nt: TGTGCCAGCAGCTTCGGGACAGGGCACTACAATGAGCAGTTCTTC; cdr3_aa: CASSFGTGHYNEQFF
v_call: TRBV5-1; d_call: NA; j_call: TRBJ1-1; clone_size: NA; cdr3_nt: TGCGCCAGCAAAGGGGCGAACACTGAAGCTTTCTTT; cdr3_aa: CASKGANTEAFF
v_call: TRBV28; d_call: TRBD1; j_call: TRBJ2-7; clone_size: NA; cdr3_nt: TGTGCCAGCAGCCCAGTGGGACAGGGGTCCTACGAGCAGTACTTC; cdr3_aa: CASSPVGQGSYEQYF
v_call: TRBV5-5; d_call: NA; j_call: TRBJ2-2; clone_size: NA; cdr3_nt: TGTGCCAGCAGCGCTTACAGGAGCACCGGGGAGCTGTTTTTT; cdr3_aa: CASSAYRSTGELFF
v_call: TRBV5-1; d_call: NA; j_call: TRBJ1-2; clone_size: NA; cdr3_nt: TGCGCCAGCAGCCCCGCGGCTCGGGGTCCGGGAGGCTACACCTTC; cdr3_aa: CASSPAARGPGGYTF
v_call: TRBV25-1; d_call: NA; j_call: TRBJ2-2; clone_size: NA; cdr3_nt: TGTGCCAGCAGTGATGGGCGGGTAAACACCGGGGAGCTGTTTTTT; cdr3_aa: CASSDGRVNTGELFF
v_call: TRBV10-1; d_call: NA; j_call: TRBJ2-7; clone_size: few; cdr3_nt: TGCGCCAGCAGCCGAGGAACCGGGGAGCAGTACTTC; cdr3_aa: CASSRGTGEQYF
v_call: TRBV19; d_call: TRBD1; j_call: TRBJ1-1; clone_size: NA; cdr3_nt: TGTGCCAGTAGCGTCAGGGGGCTGAACACTGAAGCTTTCTTT; cdr3_aa: CASSVRGLNTEAFF
v_call: TRBV4-2; d_call: TRBD1; j_call: TRBJ1-2; clone_size: NA; cdr3_nt: TGTGCCAGCAGCCAAGGGGGGGACAGTTATGGCTACACCTTC; cdr3_aa: CASSQGGDSYGYTF
v_call: TRBV2; d_call: NA; j_call: TRBJ1-2; clone_size: NA; cdr3_nt: TGTGCCAGCTCCAGCAGAGGGTATGGCTATGGCTACACCTTC; cdr3_aa: CASSSRGYGYGYTF
v_call: TRBV6-5; d_call: NA; j_call: TRBJ1-6; clone_size: NA; cdr3_nt: TGTGCCAGCACTTCGTCTGGGCATTCACCCCTCCACTTT; cdr3_aa: CASTSSGHSPLHF
v_call: TRBV6-2/TRBV6-3; d_call: NA; j_call: TRBJ1-1; clone_size: NA; cdr3_nt: TGTGCCAGCAGTCTAACGGTGAACACTGAAGCTTTCTTT; cdr3_aa: CASSLTVNTEAFF
v_call: TRBV2; d_call: NA; j_call: TRBJ1-4; clone_size: NA; cdr3_nt: TGTGCCAGCAGTGAAGACGCGGGTGGACTCGAAAAACTGTTTTTT; cdr3_aa: CASSEDAGGLEKLFF
v_call: TRBV5-1; d_call: TRBD1; j_call: TRBJ1-4; clone_size: few; cdr3_nt: TGCGCCAGCAGCTGGGGGACAGCAACTAATGAAAAACTGTTTTTT; cdr3_aa: CASSWGTATNEKLFF
v_call: TRBV18; d_call: TRBD2; j_call: TRBJ2-1; clone_size: NA; cdr3_nt: TGTGCCAGCTCACCTAGGGAAGCGGGGGGGCGTCGGTCCTACAATGAGCAGTTCTTC; cdr3_aa: CASSPREAGGRRSYNEQFF
v_call: TRBV16; d_call: TRBD1; j_call: TRBJ2-5; clone_size: NA; cdr3_nt: TGTGCCAGCAGCCACCGAAGGGGGCGAGAGACCCAGTACTTC; cdr3_aa: CASSHRRGRETQYF
v_call: TRBV7-8; d_call: TRBD1; j_call: TRBJ1-2; clone_size: NA; cdr3_nt: TGTGCCAGCAGCAGCCGGGACAGGAGGGGCTACACCTTC; cdr3_aa: CASSSRDRRGYTF
v_call: TRBV28; d_call: TRBD1; j_call: TRBJ2-3; clone_size: NA; cdr3_nt: TGTGCCAGCAGTTTAATTTTGGGGGGACAGGGGTTCGGTAATACGCAGTATTTT; cdr3_aa: CASSLILGGQGFGNTQYF
v_call: TRBV5-1; d_call: TRBD2; j_call: TRBJ2-1; clone_size: NA; cdr3_nt: TGCGCCAGCAGCTCAGCGGGGGGCAATACTGAGCAGTTCTTC; cdr3_aa: CASSSAGGNTEQFF
v_call: TRBV5-1; d_call: NA; j_call: TRBJ1-2; clone_size: NA; cdr3_nt: TGCGCCAGCGGAGCTTTTAGACCCGGGAACCATGGCTACACCTTC; cdr3_aa: CASGAFRPGNHGYTF
v_call: TRBV29-1; d_call: TRBD2; j_call: TRBJ2-7; clone_size: NA; cdr3_nt: TGCAGCGTGCGGACTAGCGGGGGACTCTACGAGCAGTACTTC; cdr3_aa: CSVRTSGGLYEQYF
v_call: TRBV6-6; d_call: TRBD2; j_call: TRBJ2-7; clone_size: NA; cdr3_nt: TGTGCCAGCCGTACTAGCGGGGTTCACGAGCAGTACTTC; cdr3_aa: CASRTSGVHEQYF
v_call: TRBV28; d_call: NA; j_call: TRBJ1-5; clone_size: NA; cdr3_nt: TGTGCCAGCACCCAGTTGGATCAGCCCCAGCATTTT; cdr3_aa: CASTQLDQPQHF
v_call: TRBV28; d_call: NA; j_call: TRBJ1-2; clone_size: NA; cdr3_nt: TGTGCCAGCAGTTTATTTGTTGGCAGGGATAGTGGCTACACCTTC; cdr3_aa: CASSLFVGRDSGYTF
v_call: TRBV7-9; d_call: NA; j_call: TRBJ1-2; clone_size: few; cdr3_nt: TGTGCCAGCAGCCCCCTTGACTATGGCTACACCTTC; cdr3_aa: CASSPLDYGYTF
v_call: TRBV20-1; d_call: TRBD2; j_call: TRBJ2-5; clone_size: NA; cdr3_nt: TGCAGTGCTAGTCCTCTGACGGCTAGCGGGGGGGCGGGCCAAGAGACCCAGTACTTC; cdr3_aa: CSASPLTASGGAGQETQYF
v_call: TRBV5-8; d_call: TRBD1; j_call: TRBJ2-7; clone_size: NA; cdr3_nt: TGTGCCAGCAGCTTGAGAGGGACAGGGGCCTACGAGCAGTACTTC; cdr3_aa: CASSLRGTGAYEQYF
v_call: TRBV21-1; d_call: NA; j_call: TRBJ2-2; clone_size: NA; cdr3_nt: TGTGCCAGCACCTTAAATAACAGGGAGCTGTTTTTT; cdr3_aa: CASTLNNRELFF